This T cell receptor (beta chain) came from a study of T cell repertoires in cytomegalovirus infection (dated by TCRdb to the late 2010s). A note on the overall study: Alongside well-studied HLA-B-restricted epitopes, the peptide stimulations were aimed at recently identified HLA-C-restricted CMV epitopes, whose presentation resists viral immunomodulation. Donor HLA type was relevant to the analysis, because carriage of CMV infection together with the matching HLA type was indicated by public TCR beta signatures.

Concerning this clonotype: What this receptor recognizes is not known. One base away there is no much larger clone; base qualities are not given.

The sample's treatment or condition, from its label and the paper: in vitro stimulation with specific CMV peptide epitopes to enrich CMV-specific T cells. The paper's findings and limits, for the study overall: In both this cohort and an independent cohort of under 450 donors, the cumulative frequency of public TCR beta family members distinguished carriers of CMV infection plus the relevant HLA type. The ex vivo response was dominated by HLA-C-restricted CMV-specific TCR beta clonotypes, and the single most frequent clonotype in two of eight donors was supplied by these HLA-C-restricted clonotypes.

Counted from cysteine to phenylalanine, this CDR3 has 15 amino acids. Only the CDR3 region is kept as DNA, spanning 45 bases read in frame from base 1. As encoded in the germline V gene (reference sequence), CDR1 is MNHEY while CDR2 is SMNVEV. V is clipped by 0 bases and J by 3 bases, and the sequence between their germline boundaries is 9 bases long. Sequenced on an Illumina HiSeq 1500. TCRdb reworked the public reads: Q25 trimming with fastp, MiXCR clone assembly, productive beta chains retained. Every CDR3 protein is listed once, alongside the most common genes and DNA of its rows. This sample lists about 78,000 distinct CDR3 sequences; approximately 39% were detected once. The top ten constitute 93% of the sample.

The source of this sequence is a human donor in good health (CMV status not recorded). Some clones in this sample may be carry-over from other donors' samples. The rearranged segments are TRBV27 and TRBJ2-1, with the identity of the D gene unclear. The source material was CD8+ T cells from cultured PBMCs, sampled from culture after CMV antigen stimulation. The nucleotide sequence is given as TGTGCCAGCAGTTTATCGTGGGTCAGCTACAATGAGCAGTTCTTC. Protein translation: CASSLSWVSYNEQFF.